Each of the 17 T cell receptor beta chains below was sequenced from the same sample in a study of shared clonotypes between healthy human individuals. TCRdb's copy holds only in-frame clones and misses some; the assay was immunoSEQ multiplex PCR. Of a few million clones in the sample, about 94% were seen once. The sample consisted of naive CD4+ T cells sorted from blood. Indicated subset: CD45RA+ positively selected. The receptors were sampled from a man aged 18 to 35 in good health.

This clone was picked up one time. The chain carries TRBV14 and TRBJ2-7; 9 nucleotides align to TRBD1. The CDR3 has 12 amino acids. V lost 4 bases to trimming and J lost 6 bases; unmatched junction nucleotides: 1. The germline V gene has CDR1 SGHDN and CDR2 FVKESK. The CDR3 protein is CASSRDRAEQYF. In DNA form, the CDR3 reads TGTGCCAGCAGCCGGGACAGGGCCGAGCAGTACTTC.

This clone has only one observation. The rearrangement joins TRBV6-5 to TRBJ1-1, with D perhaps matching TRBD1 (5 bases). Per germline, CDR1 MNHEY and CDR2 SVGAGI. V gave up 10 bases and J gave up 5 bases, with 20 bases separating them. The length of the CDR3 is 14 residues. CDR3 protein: CATKPVVGGTEAFF. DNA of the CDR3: TGTGCCACCAAGCCCGTGGTGGGGGGGACTGAAGCTTTCTTT.

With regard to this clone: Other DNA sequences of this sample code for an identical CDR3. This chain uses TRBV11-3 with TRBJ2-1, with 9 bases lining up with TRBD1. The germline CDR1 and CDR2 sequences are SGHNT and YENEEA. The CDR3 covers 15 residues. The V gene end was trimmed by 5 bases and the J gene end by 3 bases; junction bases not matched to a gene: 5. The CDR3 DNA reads TGTGCCAGCAGCCCCGGGACAGGGCTCTACAATGAGCAGTTCTTC. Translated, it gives CASSPGTGLYNEQFF.

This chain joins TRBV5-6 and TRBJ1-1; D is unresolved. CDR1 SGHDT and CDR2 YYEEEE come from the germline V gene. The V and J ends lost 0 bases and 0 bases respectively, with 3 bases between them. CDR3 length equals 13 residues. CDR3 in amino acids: CASSLEVNTEAFF. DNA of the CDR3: TGTGCCAGCAGCTTGGAGGTGAACACTGAAGCTTTCTTT.

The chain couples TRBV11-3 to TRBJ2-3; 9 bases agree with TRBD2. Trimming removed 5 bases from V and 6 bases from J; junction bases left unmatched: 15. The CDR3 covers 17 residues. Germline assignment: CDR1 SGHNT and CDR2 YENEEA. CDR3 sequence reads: CASSPGTSFGGGDTQYF. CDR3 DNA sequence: TGTGCCAGCAGCCCCGGGACTAGCTTCGGTGGGGGTGATACGCAGTATTTT. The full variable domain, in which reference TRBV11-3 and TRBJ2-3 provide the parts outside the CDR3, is EAGVVQSPRYKIIEKKQPVAFWCNPISGHNTLYWYLQNLGQGPELLIRYENEEAVDDSQLPKDRFSAERLKGVDSTLKIQPAELGDSAVYLCASSPGTSFGGGDTQYFGPGTRLTVL.

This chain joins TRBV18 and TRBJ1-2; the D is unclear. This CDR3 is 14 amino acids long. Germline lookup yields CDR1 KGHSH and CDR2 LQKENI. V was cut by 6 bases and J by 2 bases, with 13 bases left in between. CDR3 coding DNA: TGTGCCAGCTCGTACGTGGCGGACAACTATGGCTACACCTTC. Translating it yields CASSYVADNYGYTF.

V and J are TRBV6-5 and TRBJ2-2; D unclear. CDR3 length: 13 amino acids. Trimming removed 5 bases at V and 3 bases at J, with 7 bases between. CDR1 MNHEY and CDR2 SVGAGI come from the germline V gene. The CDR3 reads CASSAGHTGELFF. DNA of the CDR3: TGTGCCAGCAGTGCTGGGCACACCGGGGAGCTGTTTTTT.

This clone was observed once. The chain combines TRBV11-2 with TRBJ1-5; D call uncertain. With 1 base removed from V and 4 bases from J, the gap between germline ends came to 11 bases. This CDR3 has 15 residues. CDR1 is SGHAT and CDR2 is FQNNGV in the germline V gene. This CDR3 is CASSLVVRANQPQHF. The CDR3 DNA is TGTGCCAGCAGCTTAGTGGTACGGGCAAATCAGCCCCAGCATTTT.

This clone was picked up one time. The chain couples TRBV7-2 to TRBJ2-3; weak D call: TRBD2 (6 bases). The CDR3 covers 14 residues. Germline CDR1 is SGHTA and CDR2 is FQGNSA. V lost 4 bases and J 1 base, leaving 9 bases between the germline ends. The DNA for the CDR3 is TGTGCCAGCAGCTATTTAGCGGGCACAGATACGCAGTATTTT. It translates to CASSYLAGTDTQYF.

In DNA, the CDR3 is TGTGCCAGCAGCTTCGGCGGGAGCGAGGGCGAGCAGTTCTTC. Amino acids: CASSFGGSEGEQFF. The chain is built from TRBV11-2 and TRBJ2-1; 7 positions match TRBD2. Germline-derived CDR1 and CDR2 are SGHAT and FQNNGV. With V trimmed by 3 bases and J by 10 bases, 9 bases remained unmatched. The CDR3 is 14 amino acids.

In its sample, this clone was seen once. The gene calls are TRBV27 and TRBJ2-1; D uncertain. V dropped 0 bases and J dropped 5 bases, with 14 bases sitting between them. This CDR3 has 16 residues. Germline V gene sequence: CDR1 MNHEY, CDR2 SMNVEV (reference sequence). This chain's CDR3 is CASSLSSPWQNNEQFF. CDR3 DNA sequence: TGTGCCAGCAGTTTATCCAGCCCGTGGCAGAACAATGAGCAGTTCTTC.

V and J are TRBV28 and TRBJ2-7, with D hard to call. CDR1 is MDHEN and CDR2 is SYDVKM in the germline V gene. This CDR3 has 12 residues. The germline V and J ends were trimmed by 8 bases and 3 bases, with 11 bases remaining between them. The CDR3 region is CASSRYGYEQYF. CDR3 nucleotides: TGTGCCAGCTCAAGATACGGCTACGAGCAGTACTTC.

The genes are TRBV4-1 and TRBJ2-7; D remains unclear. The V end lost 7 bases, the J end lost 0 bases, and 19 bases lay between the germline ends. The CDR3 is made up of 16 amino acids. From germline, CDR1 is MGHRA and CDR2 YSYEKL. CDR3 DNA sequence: TGCGCCAGCAAGCCGCAAATTGGGATCTCCTCCTACGAGCAGTACTTC. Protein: CASKPQIGISSYEQYF.

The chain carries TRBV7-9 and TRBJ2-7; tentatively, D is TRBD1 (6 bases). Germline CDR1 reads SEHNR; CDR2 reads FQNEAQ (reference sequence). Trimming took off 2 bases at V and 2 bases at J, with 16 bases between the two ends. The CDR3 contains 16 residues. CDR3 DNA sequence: TGTGCCAGCAGCTTACAGCGAGGGGGTCTCACCTACGAGCAGTACTTC. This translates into CASSLQRGGLTYEQYF.

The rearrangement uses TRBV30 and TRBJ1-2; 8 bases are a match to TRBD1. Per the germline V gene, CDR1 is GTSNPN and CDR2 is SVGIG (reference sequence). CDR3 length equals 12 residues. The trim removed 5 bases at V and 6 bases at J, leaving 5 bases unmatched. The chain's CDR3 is CAWRQGSDGYTF. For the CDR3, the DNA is TGTGCCTGGCGACAGGGGTCGGATGGCTACACCTTC.

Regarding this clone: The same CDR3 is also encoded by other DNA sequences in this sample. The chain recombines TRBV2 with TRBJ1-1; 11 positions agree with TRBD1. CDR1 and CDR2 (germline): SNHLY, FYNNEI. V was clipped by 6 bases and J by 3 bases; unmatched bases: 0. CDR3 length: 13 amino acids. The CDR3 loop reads CASRGQGDTEAFF. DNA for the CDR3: TGTGCCAGCAGGGGACAGGGGGACACTGAAGCTTTCTTT.

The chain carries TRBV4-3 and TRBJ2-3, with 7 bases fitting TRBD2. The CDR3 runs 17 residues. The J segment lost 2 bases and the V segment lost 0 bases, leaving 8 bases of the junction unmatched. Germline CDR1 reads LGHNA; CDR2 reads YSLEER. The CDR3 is CASSQDLGGSHTDTQYF. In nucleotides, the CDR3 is TGCGCCAGCAGCCAAGACTTAGGCGGGAGTCACACAGATACGCAGTATTTT.